Below are 25 T cell receptor beta chains sequenced from a single sample in a study of blood T cell repertoires in COVID-19. Assay used: immunoSEQ multiplex PCR; TCRdb lists only in-frame clones, some missing. The table has 150,000 to 200,000 clones, approximately 91% seen once. The sample taken for sequencing was peripheral blood. These receptors came from a man aged 18 to 30 with acute or convalescent COVID-19.

This clone was counted a few times. V and J are TRBV6-2 or TRBV6-3 and TRBJ1-5; D possibly corresponds to TRBD1 (5 bases). Germline lookup yields CDR1 MNHEY and CDR2 SVGEGT. Trimming pared 2 bases from V and 5 bases from J, leaving 13 bases between. The CDR3 is 15 amino acids. CDR3 nucleotides: TGTGCCAGCAGTTACCTCGGGGGAAGACATCAGCCCCAGCATTTT. Amino acid sequence: CASSYLGGRHQPQHF.

This rearrangement joins TRBV6-6 to TRBJ1-3; 9 nucleotides line up with TRBD1. Losses at the gene ends were 4 bases for V and 4 bases for J; bases not matched to a gene: 5. The length of the CDR3 is 15 residues. Germline CDR1 reads MNHNY; CDR2 reads SVGAGI (reference sequence). The CDR3 loop is CASSSTGGGGNTIYF. CDR3 nucleotide sequence: TGTGCCAGCAGTTCAACAGGGGGCGGAGGAAACACCATATATTTT.

The J gene is TRBJ1-5, the V gene TRBV2; TRBD1 matches 8 bases. This CDR3 is 14 amino acids long. The germline V gene encodes CDR1 SNHLY and CDR2 FYNNEI. Unmatched junction bases numbered 1, after V lost 6 bases and J lost 0 bases. The CDR3 reads CASRTGASNQPQHF. CDR3 DNA sequence: TGTGCCAGCAGGACAGGGGCTAGCAATCAGCCCCAGCATTTT.

V gene TRBV10-1 combines with J gene TRBJ2-5; 12 bases agree with TRBD1. Per germline, CDR1 WNHNN and CDR2 SYGVQD (reference sequence). This CDR3 has 14 amino acids. V lost 6 bases to trimming and J lost 6 bases; unmatched junction nucleotides: 5. The CDR3 bases are TGCGCCAGCAGCCGGGACAGGGGGCAGAAGACCCAGTACTTC. The encoded protein is CASSRDRGQKTQYF.

This clone is medium-sized (0.01 to 0.1%) within its sample. The chain combines TRBV27 with TRBJ1-2, with D possibly being TRBD1 (5 bases). The CDR3 contains 14 residues. CDR1 MNHEY and CDR2 SMNVEV come from the germline V gene (reference sequence). V shed 7 bases and J shed 2 bases, with 14 bases lying between them. This CDR3 reads CASTLVQANYGYTF. The CDR3 nucleotides read TGTGCCAGCACCTTAGTACAGGCAAACTATGGCTACACCTTC.

The rearrangement joins TRBV7-2 to TRBJ2-5; D ambiguous. Trimming left V 1 base short and J 5 bases short, with 11 bases between. This CDR3 contains 14 residues. CDR1 is SGHTA and CDR2 is FQGNSA in the germline V gene. This chain's CDR3 is CASSLGVSWETQYF. The CDR3, as DNA: TGTGCCAGCAGCTTAGGCGTTTCGTGGGAGACCCAGTACTTC.

The J gene is TRBJ1-1, the V gene TRBV9; the match to TRBD1 covers 7 bases. Trimming took 0 bases from V and 3 from J; bases not matched to a gene: 5. Germline CDR1 SGDLS, CDR2 YYNGEE. The CDR3 sequence is 15 residues long. The CDR3 protein is CASSVGSRGDTEAFF. The DNA of the CDR3 is TGTGCCAGCAGCGTAGGATCCAGGGGGGACACTGAAGCTTTCTTT.

The V gene is TRBV7-8, the J gene TRBJ1-5; 9 bases match TRBD1. This CDR3 has 17 amino acids. V gave up 0 bases and J gave up 7 bases; unmatched junction bases: 10. Germline CDR1 reads SGHVS; CDR2 reads FQNEAQ. This CDR3 is CASSLAKDRGITQPQHF. CDR3 sequence (DNA): TGTGCCAGCAGCTTAGCGAAGGACAGGGGAATCACGCAGCCCCAGCATTTT.

V is TRBV30 and J is TRBJ1-2, with 7 bases fitting TRBD1. Germline CDR1 reads GTSNPN; CDR2 reads SVGIG (reference sequence). With V trimmed by 3 bases and J by 6 bases, 7 bases remained unmatched. CDR3 length: 13 residues. The CDR3 reads CAWRREGANGYTF. In DNA form, the CDR3 reads TGTGCCTGGAGGCGAGAGGGGGCTAATGGCTACACCTTC.

The chain has TRBV6-1 and TRBJ1-3, with D tentatively TRBD1 (6 bases). V was shortened by 3 bases and J by 3 bases, with 15 bases between the two germline ends. The germline V gene encodes CDR1 MNHNS and CDR2 SASEGT. The CDR3 runs to 16 residues. The CDR3 nucleotides read TGTGCCAGCAGTGATGGATCAGGGGTCGGTGGAAACACCATATATTTT. Its protein product is CASSDGSGVGGNTIYF.

The chain couples TRBV5-4 to TRBJ2-3; TRBD2 matches 10 bases. The length of the CDR3 is 15 residues. V shed 4 bases and J 2 bases; nucleotides not matched to a gene: 4. The germline CDR1 and CDR2 sequences are SGHNT and YYREEE (reference sequence). The CDR3 spells CASSTTSGTTDTQYF. CDR3 DNA sequence: TGTGCCAGCAGCACAACTAGCGGGACCACAGATACGCAGTATTTT.

The chain couples TRBV20-1 to TRBJ1-2; 9 bases align to TRBD1. The CDR3 contains 11 residues. Germline CDR1 reads DFQATT; CDR2 reads SNEGSKA (reference sequence). V gave up 7 bases and J gave up 10 bases; unmatched junction bases: 7. The CDR3 DNA reads TGCAGTGTCCCCCGGACAGGGGACTACACCTTC. It specifies CSVPRTGDYTF.

The chain uses TRBV11-2 and TRBJ1-6; D remains ambiguous. This CDR3 comprises 15 residues. Per the germline V gene, CDR1 is SGHAT and CDR2 is FQNNGV. Trimming took off 2 bases at V and 8 bases at J, with 13 bases between the two ends. The CDR3 loop is CASSLMGISDSPLHF. DNA of the CDR3: TGTGCCAGCAGCTTAATGGGCATTTCGGATTCACCCCTCCACTTT.

This sequence joins TRBV6-5 and TRBJ2-2; 9 bases are a match to TRBD2. Unmatched junction bases numbered 6, after V lost 4 bases and J lost 3 bases. CDR3 length equals 16 residues. Looked up from germline, CDR1 is MNHEY and CDR2 is SVGAGI. CDR3 DNA: TGTGCCAGCAGTTTTCTTAGCGGGAGACACACCGGGGAGCTGTTTTTT. This codes for CASSFLSGRHTGELFF.

The V call is TRBV10-3, the J call TRBJ1-2, with 7 bases matching TRBD1. CDR1 and CDR2 (germline): ENHRY, SYGVKD. The CDR3 has 17 amino acids. The trim removed 2 bases at V and 7 bases at J, leaving 16 bases unmatched. CDR3 sequence (DNA): TGTGCCATCAGTGAGCCCCCGACAGGGATAGGTCTGGGTGGCTACACCTTC. Protein: CAISEPPTGIGLGGYTF.

The gene calls are TRBV7-2 and TRBJ1-6; 9 positions match TRBD1. With 5 bases clipped from V and 9 bases from J, the junction kept 14 bases outside the gene matches. The CDR3 extends over 17 amino acids. Germline CDR1 is SGHTA and CDR2 is FQGNSA. The CDR3 protein is CASSTHPWTGESSPLHF. CDR3 sequence (DNA): TGTGCCAGCAGCACGCACCCCTGGACAGGGGAGAGTTCACCCCTCCACTTT.

The rearrangement joins TRBV27 to TRBJ1-1, with D perhaps TRBD1 (6 bases). The germline gives CDR1 MNHEY, CDR2 SMNVEV (reference sequence). V lost 6 bases and J lost 1, with 12 bases in between. The CDR3 totals 14 residues. The CDR3 spells CASSLTGPNTEAFF. As DNA, the CDR3 is TGTGCCAGCAGCTTGACAGGACCGAACACTGAAGCTTTCTTT.

The gene calls are TRBV7-6 and TRBJ1-3; D is unclear. Germline loops: CDR1 SGHVS, CDR2 FNYEAQ. This CDR3 is 14 amino acids long. V shed 0 bases and J shed 4 bases, with 7 bases lying between them. CDR3: CASSLAQTGNTIYF. For the CDR3, the DNA is TGTGCCAGCAGCTTAGCGCAGACAGGAAACACCATATATTTT.

This chain joins TRBV27 and TRBJ1-1; the match to TRBD1 covers 7 bases. V shed 6 bases and J 1 base; nucleotides not matched to a gene: 11. The length of the CDR3 is 16 residues. Germline V gene lookup returns CDR1 MNHEY and CDR2 SMNVEV (reference sequence). Here the CDR3 DNA reads TGTGCCAGCAGCCCGACCCGACAGGGAACGAACACTGAAGCTTTCTTT. Its translation: CASSPTRQGTNTEAFF.

Notes on this clone: Other DNA sequences within the sample encode an identical CDR3. J is TRBJ1-2 and V is TRBV6-5; a weak D match, TRBD1 (5 bases). Per the germline V gene, CDR1 is MNHEY and CDR2 is SVGAGI. There are 14 residues in the CDR3. Between the trimmed V and J ends, which lost 0 bases and 1 base, there was a span of 6 bases. In DNA form, the CDR3 reads TGTGCCAGCAGTTACTCGGGACTTAACTATGGCTACACCTTC. As protein: CASSYSGLNYGYTF.

The chain has TRBV2 and TRBJ2-7, with D perhaps matching TRBD1 (6 bases). Germline assignment: CDR1 SNHLY and CDR2 FYNNEI. V lost 8 bases and J 0 bases, leaving 17 bases between the germline ends. This CDR3 contains 15 residues. CDR3 DNA: TGTGCCAGCGAACCCAGACAGGTTTACTCCTACGAGCAGTACTTC. Translating gives CASEPRQVYSYEQYF.

This clone was counted between two and nine times. The J gene is TRBJ2-3, the V gene TRBV4-1, with 13 positions matching TRBD2. Trimming at V came to 4 bases and at J to 1 base, leaving 11 bases not matched to a gene. The germline gives CDR1 MGHRA, CDR2 YSYEKL. The CDR3 loop spans 19 amino acids. This CDR3 reads CASSLMPGTSGIGTDTQYF. CDR3 DNA sequence: TGCGCCAGCAGCCTCATGCCTGGGACTAGCGGGATTGGCACAGATACGCAGTATTTT.

The chain combines TRBV12-5 with TRBJ1-4; D remains ambiguous. Germline values: CDR1 LGHNT, CDR2 FRNRAP. The CDR3 loop spans 17 amino acids. Trimming took 0 bases from V and 0 from J, leaving 11 bases between them. CDR3 in DNA: TGTGCTAGTGGTTTGGTATTAACGGGGTCAACTAATGAAAAACTGTTTTTT. Amino acid sequence: CASGLVLTGSTNEKLFF.

The V and J genes are TRBV9 and TRBJ2-3; 10 bases are shared with TRBD2. Germline lookup yields CDR1 SGDLS and CDR2 YYNGEE. V shed 1 base and J 1 base; nucleotides not matched to a gene: 9. The CDR3 spans 18 residues. The CDR3 DNA sequence: TGTGCCAGCAGCGTACGAGCGGGGGGGCTTTCAGGCACAGATACGCAGTATTTT. Its protein product is CASSVRAGGLSGTDTQYF.

V gene TRBV7-2 combines with J gene TRBJ2-7, with TRBD1 matching over 9 bases. There are 13 residues in the CDR3. Germline-derived CDR1 and CDR2 are SGHTA and FQGNSA. J lost 6 bases, V lost 2 bases, and 2 bases had no gene match. The CDR3 sequence is CASSLYRGREQYF. In DNA form, the CDR3 reads TGTGCCAGCAGCTTATACAGGGGGCGCGAGCAGTACTTC.